The next 30 T cell receptor beta chains were all read from a single sample in a study of blood T cell repertoires in COVID-19. Assay used: immunoSEQ multiplex PCR; TCRdb lists only in-frame clones, some missing. The table records just over 150,000 clones, about four fifths of them present only once. Sequencing used peripheral blood. The receptors were gathered from a man in his 60s with acute or convalescent COVID-19.

This clone was seen once. Here the CDR3 DNA reads TGTGCCAGTAGTATCACAGGGGTCGAATCACCCCTCCACTTT. Amino acids: CASSITGVESPLHF. The chain combines TRBV19 with TRBJ1-6; 7 bases line up with TRBD1. The trim removed 3 bases at V and 10 bases at J, leaving 6 bases unmatched. The germline CDR1 and CDR2 sequences are LNHDA and SQIVND (reference sequence). The CDR3 has 14 residues.

The chain carries TRBV7-2 and TRBJ1-6; the match to TRBD1 covers 7 bases. CDR3 size: 15 residues. J lost 7 bases, V lost 5 bases, and 8 bases had no gene match. The germline V gene has CDR1 SGHTA and CDR2 FQGNSA. The CDR3 sequence: CASSPEGARNSPLHF. In nucleotides, the CDR3 is TGTGCCAGCAGCCCCGAGGGGGCTAGGAATTCACCCCTCCACTTT.

CDR3: CASSEAGWGRSPLHF. CDR3 bases: TGTGCCAGCAGTGAAGCTGGCTGGGGGCGATCACCCCTCCACTTT. The V gene is TRBV2, the J gene TRBJ1-6, with D maybe TRBD1 (6 bases). V gave up 0 bases and J gave up 10 bases, with 13 bases separating them. This CDR3 is built from 15 residues. The germline gives CDR1 SNHLY, CDR2 FYNNEI.

This chain connects TRBV6-6 to TRBJ2-7, with 13 bases that match TRBD2. The CDR3 contains 15 residues. The trim removed 6 bases at V and 5 bases at J, leaving 7 bases unmatched. CDR1 is MNHNY and CDR2 is SVGAGI in the germline V gene (reference sequence). CDR3 protein: CASRNAGTSGNEQYF. For the CDR3, the DNA is TGTGCCAGCAGAAACGCCGGGACTAGCGGGAACGAGCAGTACTTC.

V is TRBV4-1 and J is TRBJ2-7; 8 nucleotides match TRBD2. CDR1 MGHRA and CDR2 YSYEKL come from the germline V gene. Trimming at V came to 1 base and at J to 9 bases, leaving 5 bases not matched to a gene. CDR3 length: 13 residues. CDR3 residues: CASSQVLAGGQYF. CDR3 DNA: TGCGCCAGCAGCCAAGTTTTGGCGGGAGGGCAGTACTTC.

V usage is TRBV7-2 and J usage is TRBJ2-7; D is uncertain. The ends were cut back, 5 bases at V and 3 bases at J, with 14 bases in the middle. The CDR3 is 14 amino acids. In germline, CDR1 is SGHTA, CDR2 FQGNSA. The CDR3 nucleotides are TGTGCCAGCAGCCCAGCATCCGGGTTCTACGAGCAGTACTTC. As protein: CASSPASGFYEQYF. The full variable domain, with the rest looked up from reference TRBV7-2 and TRBJ2-7, is GAGVSQSPSNKVTEKGKDVELRCDPISGHTALYWYRQSLGQGLEFLIYFQGNSAPDKSGLPSDRFSAERTGGSVSTLTIQRTQQEDSAVYLCASSPASGFYEQYFGPGTRLTVT.

V gene TRBV7-3 combines with J gene TRBJ2-1; TRBD2 agrees at 8 bases. Per germline, CDR1 SGHTA and CDR2 FQGTGA. V lost 4 bases, J lost 2 bases, and 4 bases stayed unmatched. The CDR3 contains 15 residues. In DNA form, the CDR3 reads TGTGCCAGCAGCTCCCGGGGGGGCCCCTACAATGAGCAGTTCTTC. This sequence encodes CASSSRGGPYNEQFF.

V usage is TRBV5-1 and J usage is TRBJ2-6, with 11 positions matching TRBD1. V gave up 4 bases and J gave up 2 bases; unmatched junction bases: 8. This CDR3 has 18 amino acids. In germline, CDR1 is SGHRS, CDR2 YFSETQ. The CDR3 DNA sequence: TGCGCCAGCAGCCAAGCGGGACAGGGGGTTCCTGGGGCCAACGTCCTGACTTTC. Residues: CASSQAGQGVPGANVLTF. The full variable domain, in which reference TRBV5-1 and TRBJ2-6 provide the parts outside the CDR3, is KAGVTQTPRYLIKTRGQQVTLSCSPISGHRSVSWYQQTPGQGLQFLFEYFSETQRNKGNFPGRFSGRQFSNSRSEMNVSTLELGDSALYLCASSQAGQGVPGANVLTFGAGSRLTVL.

The chain recombines TRBV18 with TRBJ2-7, with 7 nucleotides matching TRBD1. The CDR3 spans 13 residues. CDR1 and CDR2 (germline): KGHSH, LQKENI. V was clipped by 2 bases and J by 7 bases; unmatched bases: 5. In DNA, the CDR3 is TGTGCCAGCTCACCATCGCCACAGGGGGAGCAGTACTTC. Amino acids: CASSPSPQGEQYF.

This clone was seen more than once but under ten times. The chain couples TRBV12-3 or TRBV12-4 to TRBJ1-2; unclear D gene. V was shortened by 3 bases and J by 4 bases, with 9 bases between the two germline ends. The CDR3 sequence is 13 residues long. The CDR3 reads CASSLAAIYGYTF. The DNA of the CDR3 is TGTGCCAGCAGTTTGGCGGCGATCTATGGCTACACCTTC.

The chain uses TRBV28 and TRBJ2-7; D remains unclear. V was trimmed by 2 bases and J by 7 bases, leaving 9 bases between them. Germline V gene sequence: CDR1 MDHEN, CDR2 SYDVKM. The CDR3 sequence is 12 residues long. The CDR3 sequence is CASSLQRREQYF. The CDR3 DNA sequence: TGTGCCAGCAGTTTACAGAGGCGAGAGCAGTACTTC. Combining the CDR3 with reference TRBV28 and TRBJ2-7 gives the whole variable domain DVKVTQSSRYLVKRTGEKVFLECVQDMDHENMFWYRQDPGLGLRLIYFSYDVKMKEKGDIPEGYSVSREKKERFSLILESASTNQTSMYLCASSLQRREQYFGPGTRLTVT.

The J gene is TRBJ2-5, the V gene TRBV29-1; 9 nucleotides agree with TRBD2. Germline loops: CDR1 SQVTM, CDR2 ANQGSEA. The CDR3 spans 12 residues. V lost 7 bases to trimming and J lost 5 bases; unmatched junction nucleotides: 5. CDR3 sequence reads: CSGGTSSETQYF. As DNA, the CDR3 is TGCAGCGGCGGGACTAGCAGTGAGACCCAGTACTTC. Filled out from reference TRBV29-1 and TRBJ2-5, the complete variable domain reads SAVISQKPSRDICQRGTSLTIQCQVDSQVTMMFWYRQQPGQSLTLIATANQGSEATYESGFVIDKFPISRPNLTFSTLTVSNMSPEDSSIYLCSGGTSSETQYFGPGTRLLVL.

The genes are TRBV5-1 and TRBJ2-5, with unresolved D. The CDR3 has 11 amino acids. From germline, CDR1 is SGHRS and CDR2 YFSETQ. V lost 3 bases and J lost 5, with 5 bases in between. The CDR3 nucleotides are TGCGCCAGCAGCTGGCAGGAGACCCAGTACTTC. It specifies CASSWQETQYF.

The chain combines TRBV7-2 with TRBJ1-1; 7 positions match TRBD1. This CDR3 spans 14 amino acids. The V gene end was trimmed by 5 bases and the J gene end by 1 base; junction bases not matched to a gene: 4. CDR1 and CDR2 (germline): SGHTA, FQGNSA. DNA of the CDR3: TGTGCCAGCAGCCAACAGGGGTCGAACACTGAAGCTTTCTTT. Protein: CASSQQGSNTEAFF.

V usage is TRBV7-6 and J usage is TRBJ2-7; 8 positions agree with TRBD2. CDR1 and CDR2 (germline): SGHVS, FNYEAQ. CDR3 length equals 14 residues. V was pared by 8 bases and J by 5 bases, with 11 bases of the junction left unmatched. The CDR3 protein is CASGPLQRENEQYF. CDR3 coding DNA: TGTGCCAGCGGCCCCCTCCAGCGGGAGAACGAGCAGTACTTC.

CDR3 protein: CASSPETGSYNEQFF. The CDR3 DNA sequence: TGTGCCAGCTCCCCGGAGACAGGATCCTACAATGAGCAGTTCTTC. The genes are TRBV18 and TRBJ2-1; perhaps TRBD1 as D (6 bases). The CDR3 is made up of 15 amino acids. V gave up 6 bases and J gave up 1 base, with 13 bases separating them. The germline CDR1 and CDR2 sequences are KGHSH and LQKENI.

A word on this clone: This specimen includes other DNA sequences encoding the same CDR3. The V call is TRBV6-5, the J call TRBJ1-2; 7 nucleotides match TRBD1. Germline CDR1 reads MNHEY; CDR2 reads SVGAGI. With 5 bases clipped from V and 5 bases from J, the junction kept 2 bases outside the gene matches. The CDR3 spans 12 residues. The CDR3 DNA sequence: TGTGCCAGCAGTCCACAGGGGTATGGCTACACCTTC. Translating it yields CASSPQGYGYTF.

The sample holds one count of this clone. The V and J genes are TRBV6-5 and TRBJ2-3, with D possibly matching TRBD2 (5 bases). V dropped 6 bases and J dropped 1 base, with 11 bases sitting between them. The V gene's germline CDR1 is MNHEY and CDR2 SVGAGI. This CDR3 spans 14 amino acids. CDR3 amino acids: CASRTTGGTDTQYF. CDR3 in DNA: TGTGCCAGCAGGACTACCGGGGGCACAGATACGCAGTATTTT.

The rearrangement links TRBV27 to TRBJ2-3; 15 nucleotides align to TRBD2. The length of the CDR3 is 17 residues. Looked up from germline, CDR1 is MNHEY and CDR2 is SMNVEV (reference sequence). V lost 4 bases, J lost 4 bases, and 6 bases stayed unmatched. CDR3 DNA sequence: TGTGCCAGCAGTTCGCCGGGACTAGCGGGGGGCGCAGATACGCAGTATTTT. It encodes CASSSPGLAGGADTQYF.

This chain joins TRBV11-2 and TRBJ2-7; 9 positions agree with TRBD1. CDR3 length: 14 residues. Germline loops: CDR1 SGHAT, CDR2 FQNNGV. The ends lost 5 bases at V and 6 bases at J; junction bases unmatched: 8. CDR3 protein: CASSGLRDRAEQYF. Here the CDR3 DNA reads TGTGCCAGCAGCGGCCTCCGGGACAGGGCCGAGCAGTACTTC.

The chain combines TRBV15 with TRBJ2-7; 11 positions match TRBD2. CDR1 is LNHNV, CDR2 YYDKDF, per germline (reference sequence). CDR3 length: 14 amino acids. V was pared by 1 base and J by 6 bases, with 2 bases of the junction left unmatched. The CDR3 reads CATSRVSGGGEQYF. CDR3 nucleotides: TGTGCCACCAGCAGAGTTAGCGGGGGGGGCGAGCAGTACTTC.

The chain has TRBV4-1 and TRBJ1-2; D may be TRBD1 (6 bases). Germline CDR1 and CDR2: MGHRA and YSYEKL. The CDR3 extends over 16 amino acids. Trimming cost V 0 bases and J 4 bases, with 15 bases left between them. CDR3 DNA: TGCGCCAGCAGCCAAGACCCGGCAGGGGCCGCCTATGGCTACACCTTC. It is translated as CASSQDPAGAAYGYTF.

The V gene is TRBV6-6, the J gene TRBJ2-7; 11 bases are shared with TRBD1. The CDR3 length is 15 residues. Trimming took 2 bases from V and 6 from J; bases not matched to a gene: 6. Per the germline V gene, CDR1 is MNHNY and CDR2 is SVGAGI (reference sequence). The CDR3 sequence is CASSYLGQGASEQYF. The CDR3 DNA reads TGTGCCAGCAGTTACCTTGGACAGGGGGCCAGCGAGCAGTACTTC.

The V call is TRBV14, the J call TRBJ2-1; 10 bases line up with TRBD2. V lost 1 base, J lost 3 bases, and 0 bases stayed unmatched. There are 15 residues in the CDR3. In germline, CDR1 is SGHDN, CDR2 FVKESK. CDR3 coding DNA: TGTGCCAGCAGCCAAGTAGCGGGAGGCTACAATGAGCAGTTCTTC. As protein: CASSQVAGGYNEQFF. The whole variable domain, remainder taken from reference TRBV14 and TRBJ2-1, is EAGVTQFPSHSVIEKGQTVTLRCDPISGHDNLYWYRRVMGKEIKFLLHFVKESKQDESGMPNNRFLAERTGGTYSTLKVQPAELEDSGVYFCASSQVAGGYNEQFFGPGTRLTVL.

The CDR3 protein is CASSPTMDRGTNEKLFF. DNA for the CDR3: TGTGCCAGCAGCCCCACAATGGACAGGGGAACTAATGAAAAACTGTTTTTT. The rearrangement links TRBV4-2 to TRBJ1-4; 9 nucleotides agree with TRBD1. V lost 4 bases, J lost 1 base, and 7 bases stayed unmatched. The CDR3 runs to 17 residues. Germline V gene lookup returns CDR1 LGHNA and CDR2 YNFKEQ.

V gene TRBV18 combines with J gene TRBJ1-6; D is possibly TRBD1 (5 bases). The CDR3 totals 14 residues. Germline assignment: CDR1 KGHSH and CDR2 LQKENI. Trimming left V 3 bases short and J 6 bases short, with 9 bases between. CDR3 amino acids: CASSPKGSNSPLHF. CDR3 bases: TGTGCCAGCTCACCGAAGGGGTCTAATTCACCCCTCCACTTT.

This clone was observed a single time. The chain links TRBV12-3 or TRBV12-4 to TRBJ1-2; D gene uncertain. The ends were cut back, 6 bases at V and 5 bases at J, with 13 bases in the middle. The CDR3 contains 13 residues. CDR3 sequence reads: CASSPQERYGYTF. The DNA of the CDR3 is TGTGCCAGCAGCCCCCAGGAACGGTATGGCTACACCTTC.

This chain connects TRBV28 to TRBJ1-3; TRBD1 matches at 7 bases. The V gene's germline CDR1 is MDHEN and CDR2 SYDVKM. Trimming took 2 bases from V and 4 from J; bases not matched to a gene: 8. CDR3 length equals 16 residues. CDR3 DNA sequence: TGTGCCAGCAGTTTAGGGGCACAGGGGTCAGGAAACACCATATATTTT. Its protein is CASSLGAQGSGNTIYF.

The chain combines TRBV6-5 with TRBJ2-1, with TRBD2 matching over 8 bases. There are 14 residues in the CDR3. Germline CDR1 is MNHEY and CDR2 is SVGAGI. The ends lost 7 bases at V and 7 bases at J; junction bases unmatched: 9. The CDR3 sequence is CASTRGGQGNEQFF. The CDR3 DNA reads TGTGCCAGCACTCGGGGGGGGCAGGGGAATGAGCAGTTCTTC.

The chain carries TRBV28 and TRBJ1-4, with TRBD1 matching 8 bases. Losses at the gene ends were 4 bases for V and 7 bases for J; bases not matched to a gene: 5. CDR1 MDHEN and CDR2 SYDVKM come from the germline V gene. This CDR3 is 14 amino acids long. CDR3 DNA: TGTGCCAGCAGTTCAGGGGGCTCAGGTGAAAAACTGTTTTTT. Encoded protein: CASSSGGSGEKLFF.